This paragraph reports one TCR beta chain. This clonotype registers as medium-sized (0.01 to 0.1%) within its sample. Its antigen is not yet known. Base qualities are not provided; no much larger clone lies one nucleotide away. The protocol used for the library was 5' RACE. Sequencing took place on a NextSeq 500. The TCR library protocol attached unique molecular identifiers to individual cDNA molecules to correct for sequencing error and PCR bias. Both TCR alpha and beta chains were sequenced, and tight co-correlation was observed between alpha and beta sequence abundances in each sample. The source study handled its data this way. V gene, J gene and CDR3 annotation of TCR sequences was performed with Decombinator V4. TCRs were defined as expanded if a significant change between any two time points was detected under a Poisson model with p below 0.0001. TCR abundances were normalised to the total number of TCRs sequenced per sample and expressed as counts per million. MAIT TCRs were defined by TRAV1-2 paired with TRAJ12, TRAJ20 or TRAJ33, and iNKT TCRs by TRAV10 paired with TRAJ18. VDJdb, accessed 1 November 2021, was searched for CMV, EBV and SARS-CoV-2 annotated TCRs, with TCRs annotated for multiple antigens excluded. Through fastp at Q25 and MiXCR, TCRdb rebuilt clones from the public reads, retaining in-frame beta chains. Every entry covers one CDR3 protein and lists the most common genes and DNA from its rows. The V and J calls shown here were made by TCRdb, not taken from the authors' results. This sample gives around 60,000 distinct CDR3 sequences in total; roughly 14% of them show up just once. Together, the top ten hold around 4.2% of the sample.

The data are from a study of early T cells in non-severe SARS-CoV-2 infection (dated by TCRdb to the early 2020s). Background for the entire study: TCR sequencing used bulk RNA from unsorted whole blood, so alpha and beta chains could not be paired. Study-wide findings and limitations: VDJdb matching was skewed toward anti-spike CD8 responses, so virus-specific expansions were likely underestimated and private and CD4 specificities were missed.

The CDR3 contains 15 residues, cysteine and phenylalanine counted. Only the CDR3 DNA stays, 45 bases, in frame from base 1. V is pruned by 7 bases and J by 0 bases, leaving 8 bases of the junction without a gene match. As encoded in the germline V gene, CDR1 is SQVTM while CDR2 is ANQGSEA. This was a case-control study nested in a cohort of healthcare workers in London, UK, who had nasopharyngeal swab PCR tests and blood samples taken every week. Healthcare workers were enrolled in the week of the UK lockdown, from 23 to 31 March 2020, and were followed every week for up to roughly 15 weeks. The V and J segments used are TRBV29-1 and TRBJ2-1, and 8 bases in between align with TRBD2. The sequencing sample was made of whole blood. The sequence was obtained from an adult who was a healthcare worker with PCR-confirmed SARS-CoV-2 infection or an uninfected control (not recorded which). Here is the DNA: TGCAGCGCCTACTCCGGGGGGGCCTCCTACAATGAGCAGTTCTTC. It specifies CSAYSGGASYNEQFF.